This T cell receptor (beta chain) came from a study of T cell repertoires and HLA-DP antigens. The protocol was immunoSEQ multiplex PCR, while the TCRdb copy is restricted to in-frame clones and leaves out a portion. In the table there are about 73,000 clones, about 82% of which are singletons. This clone was seen only a few times. Its target is unknown. Trimming removed 5 bases from V and 4 bases from J, with 15 bases in between. The germline gives CDR1 MNHNS, CDR2 SASEGT. The CDR3 loop spans 15 amino acids. The rearrangement links TRBV6-1 to TRBJ2-1; D is undetermined. The origin of this receptor is a man between 60 and 75 years old in good health and CMV-seronegative. Specimen: CD4+ T cells from PBMCs. The CDR3 loop is CASSPNPGRYNEQFF. The CDR3 region has the DNA TGTGCCAGCAGTCCCAACCCGGGTCGGTACAATGAGCAGTTCTTC.